The 10 T cell receptor beta chains below all came from one sample that was sequenced in a study of T cell repertoires in cytomegalovirus infection. For these receptors, no antigen is known. TCRdb re-called the reads with MiXCR, one entry per CDR3 protein. The top ten hold roughly an eighth of the sample, which has roughly 920,000 distinct CDR3 sequences, roughly 31% seen once. This material consisted of cultured CD8+ T cells from PBMCs, taken from culture after CMV antigen stimulation. Receptor source: a human donor in good health (CMV status not recorded). Some clones in this sample may be carry-over from other donors' samples.

V and J are TRBV3-1 and TRBJ2-2; 11 nucleotides agree with TRBD2. After removal of 7 bases from V and 1 base from J, the junction contained 8 bases not matched to a gene. The CDR3 is 17 residues long. Germline V gene data show CDR1 as LGHDT and CDR2 as YNNKEL (reference sequence). The CDR3 spells CASKKRGTSGNTGELFF. CDR3 DNA sequence: TGTGCCAGCAAAAAAAGGGGGACTAGCGGGAACACCGGGGAGCTGTTTTTT.

The rearrangement uses TRBV19 and TRBJ1-1; D possibly corresponds to TRBD1 (5 bases). Germline-derived CDR1 and CDR2 are LNHDA and SQIVND (reference sequence). With 11 bases removed from V and 4 bases from J, the gap between germline ends came to 14 bases. The length of the CDR3 is 12 residues. The CDR3 loop reads CAVEGKGTEAFF. The CDR3 nucleotides read TGTGCCGTCGAGGGGAAGGGCACTGAAGCTTTCTTT.

The V and J genes are TRBV6-2 or TRBV6-3 and TRBJ2-3; D is unresolved. V was shortened by 2 bases and J by 3 bases, with 3 bases between the two germline ends. Germline V gene sequence: CDR1 MNHEY, CDR2 SVGEGT. The CDR3 length is 12 residues. CDR3 sequence reads: CASSYETDTQYF. DNA for the CDR3: TGTGCCAGCAGTTACGAAACAGATACGCAGTATTTT.

This clonotype was picked up a small number of times. Compared with germline, one end of the junction differs, possibly owing to a read error. This chain links TRBV7-9 with TRBJ2-3; a possible D gene is TRBD2 (6 bases). The CDR3 covers 12 residues. Per the germline V gene, CDR1 is SEHNR and CDR2 is FQNEAQ (reference sequence). CDR3 bases: TGTGCCAGCAGCTTATCCGTCGGGGGAGACCCTTTT. Residues: CASSLSVGGDPF.

This sequence joins TRBV28 and TRBJ2-1; the match to TRBD1 covers 7 bases. The CDR3 is made up of 16 amino acids. Germline CDR1 and CDR2: MDHEN and SYDVKM. Losses at the gene ends were 5 bases for V and 6 bases for J; bases not matched to a gene: 13. The CDR3 DNA reads TGTGCCAGCAGTCCTCCCCGGGACAGATTGGGCAATGAGCAGTTCTTC. This codes for CASSPPRDRLGNEQFF.

There are a few counts of this clonotype. This chain connects TRBV6-6 to TRBJ1-1; 11 bases map to TRBD1. The germline CDR1 and CDR2 sequences are MNHNY and SVGAGI (reference sequence). CDR3 length: 13 residues. With 10 bases clipped from V and 5 bases from J, the junction kept 6 bases outside the gene matches. The CDR3 is CATRGTGGTEAFF. CDR3 nucleotide sequence: TGTGCCACTCGAGGGACAGGGGGGACTGAAGCTTTCTTT.

This chain links TRBV7-9 with TRBJ1-1; D is unclear. This CDR3 has 10 residues. Germline V gene data show CDR1 as SEHNR and CDR2 as FQNEAQ (reference sequence). Trimming stripped 7 bases from V and 7 bases from J, with 7 bases between. The CDR3 loop reads CASTFGEAFF. The CDR3 nucleotides are TGTGCCAGCACTTTCGGTGAAGCTTTCTTT.

This clonotype has more than one count but fewer than ten. V usage is TRBV2 and J usage is TRBJ2-1, with TRBD1 matching over 10 bases. Germline assignment: CDR1 SNHLY and CDR2 FYNNEI. With 6 bases clipped from V and 7 bases from J, the junction kept 6 bases outside the gene matches. The CDR3 covers 14 residues. The CDR3 DNA follows: TGTGCCAGCAGAACTGGACAGGGGGGGAATGAGCAGTTCTTC. This sequence encodes CASRTGQGGNEQFF.

The V and J genes are TRBV5-1 and TRBJ2-7, with 8 bases lining up with TRBD2. The length of the CDR3 is 17 residues. In germline, CDR1 is SGHRS, CDR2 YFSETQ. Trimming at V came to 4 bases and at J to 2 bases, leaving 14 bases not matched to a gene. The DNA of the CDR3 is TGCGCCAGCAGCCCCACGCGGGGGGATGTATACCCCTACGAGCAGTACTTC. This translates into CASSPTRGDVYPYEQYF. Full variable domain (remainder filled in from reference TRBV5-1 and TRBJ2-7): KAGVTQTPRYLIKTRGQQVTLSCSPISGHRSVSWYQQTPGQGLQFLFEYFSETQRNKGNFPGRFSGRQFSNSRSEMNVSTLELGDSALYLCASSPTRGDVYPYEQYFGPGTRLTVT.

This clonotype was counted many times. CDR3 coding DNA: TGTGCCAGCAGCCGGGACAGCTCCTACGAGCAGTACGTC. Protein product: CASSRDSSYEQYV. The chain joins TRBV7-9 to TRBJ2-7, with 7 bases matching TRBD1. In germline, CDR1 is SEHNR, CDR2 FQNEAQ (reference sequence). CDR3 length equals 13 residues. The ends lost 5 bases at V and 0 bases at J; junction bases unmatched: 1.